What follows are 5 T cell receptor beta chains derived from one specimen sequenced in a study of T cell changes during pregnancy in multiple sclerosis. Measured with immunoSEQ multiplex PCR; TCRdb has only the in-frame clones, and not every one. The top ten clones hold about 0.52% of a sample with about 79,000 clones, about nine tenths of them seen once. The specimen comprised CD4+ T cells from peripheral blood mononuclear cells, sampled in the second trimester of pregnancy. The source of these receptors is a female donor with multiple sclerosis, enrolled in a pregnancy study.

The rearrangement uses TRBV5-1 and TRBJ1-1; 11 bases agree with TRBD1. Germline V gives CDR1 SGHRS, CDR2 YFSETQ. With V trimmed by 6 bases and J by 4 bases, 2 bases remained unmatched. The CDR3 contains 13 residues. This CDR3 is CASIGTGGTEAFF. CDR3 nucleotides: TGCGCCAGCATCGGGACAGGGGGCACTGAAGCTTTCTTT.

CDR3 sequence reads: CASSLVGTQSSYEQYF. The CDR3 region has the DNA TGTGCCAGCAGCTTAGTTGGGACTCAGAGCTCCTACGAGCAGTACTTC. V gene TRBV7-2 combines with J gene TRBJ2-7; a weak D match, TRBD2 (6 bases). The V and J ends lost 1 base and 0 bases respectively, with 13 bases between them. The V gene's germline CDR1 is SGHTA and CDR2 FQGNSA. The CDR3 consists of 16 residues.

The chain employs TRBV25-1 and TRBJ2-7; a possible D gene is TRBD2 (5 bases). V lost 9 bases and J 7 bases, leaving 10 bases between the germline ends. This CDR3 is 10 amino acids long. Germline V gives CDR1 MGHDK, CDR2 SYGVNS. CDR3 amino acids: CASGSGEQYF. DNA of the CDR3: TGTGCCAGTGGGTCGGGAGAGCAGTACTTC.

This chain joins TRBV29-1 and TRBJ2-3; 9 bases are a match to TRBD2. V lost 4 bases and J lost 6; bases outside the gene matches: 8. CDR1 is SQVTM, CDR2 ANQGSEA, per germline. The CDR3 is 14 amino acids. The CDR3 loop reads CSVVRRGGLDTQYF. The CDR3 nucleotides are TGCAGCGTTGTCCGGCGGGGGGGTTTGGATACGCAGTATTTT.

The chain couples TRBV9 to TRBJ1-2, with no clear D. Germline V lookup: CDR1 SGDLS, CDR2 YYNGEE. The CDR3 has 14 residues. Trimming shortened V by 4 bases and J by 2 bases, and 12 bases separated the two germline ends. CDR3 in DNA: TGTGCCAGCAGCCCTCCCTACGCAAACTATGGCTACACCTTC. Translation: CASSPPYANYGYTF.